This T cell receptor beta chain is drawn from a study of cytomegalovirus exposure and HLA in healthy donors. CDR1 and CDR2 (germline): SGHTA, FQGNSA. The CDR3 spans 12 residues. The ends were cut back, 1 base at V and 6 bases at J, with 6 bases in the middle. These donors counted as nominally healthy when sampled, but unrecorded immune exposures were likely. Primers included in the PCR were 60 Vbeta and 13 Jbeta primers. The assay was immunoSEQ multiplex PCR, and TCRdb's table has in-frame clones only and misses some. The data show a few hundred thousand clones, around four fifths seen once. Material: PBMCs. The chain uses TRBV7-2 and TRBJ1-1; D is ambiguous. This sequence was found in a woman in her forties or fifties in good health and CMV-seropositive. The CDR3 DNA follows: TGTGCCAGCAGCTTAGACGGGGCTGAAGCTTTCTTT. Protein sequence: CASSLDGAEAFF.